The T cell receptor beta chain described here comes from a study of T-cell reconstitution after alpha-beta-depleted transplantation in children (dated by TCRdb to the mid-2010s). Describing the broader study: Using TCR repertoire profiling, the study quantitatively followed how T-cell immune reconstitution unfolded in children after TCRalphabeta/CD19-depleted allogeneic hematopoietic cell transplantation. Study-wide conclusions, independent of this receptor: In some patients, the high TCRbeta diversity seen at day 60 was put down to recipient T cells and intrathymic progenitors that had survived conditioning. Apparently early alphabetaT-cell count recovery about two months after transplant reportedly relied on only several hundred rapidly expanded clones derived from non-depleted graft cells. The frequencies of hyperexpanded clones fell over the following months, and after one year, T-cell counts and TCRbeta diversity were mostly attributed to newly produced T cells.

The method behind the library was PCR. Sequencer: Illumina HiSeq 2500. TCR libraries were prepared with molecular barcoding, using unique molecular identifiers to normalize TCRbeta repertoire quantification. Clones were called with MiXCR by TCRdb after fastp trimmed the public reads at Q25, and only in-frame beta chains were retained. All rows with the same CDR3 protein become a single entry with the most common DNA and genes. The sample contains about 980,000 distinct CDR3 sequences, less than 30% of them found a single time. The biggest ten clones account for over 25% of the sample. About this clonotype: The antigen it recognizes is unknown. Base qualities are missing; no much larger clone stands one base away.

This sample's treatment or condition label indicates: allogeneic hematopoietic cell transplantation with graft depleted of TCRalphabeta T cells and CD19 B cells. TCRalphabeta/CD19-depleted allogeneic hematopoietic cell grafts were given to the transplant recipients, all of whom were children. The origin of this receptor is a boy in the first two years of life who had a stem cell transplant for SCID, so the T cells may come from the graft donor. This sample comprised PBMCs, mostly from graft donor cells, obtained 360 days after TCRalphabeta/CD19-depleted stem cell transplant.

CDR3 sequence: CASSPSAGTYGYTF. The nucleotide sequence is given as TGCGCCAGCAGTCCGTCGGCAGGGACCTATGGCTACACCTTC. The rearranged segments are TRBV5-1 and TRBJ1-2; the D region possibly corresponds to TRBD1 (5 bases align). V is shortened by 5 bases, J by 4 bases, and the region joining them spans 15 bases. CDR1 SGHRS and CDR2 YFSETQ are derived from the germline V gene. From cysteine to phenylalanine, the CDR3 is 14 amino acids long. This entry keeps only the CDR3 DNA: 42 bases, framed from base 1.